Following are 20 T cell receptor beta chains from one sample sequenced in a study of shared clonotypes between healthy human individuals. Clones were read by immunoSEQ multiplex PCR, and TCRdb kept only the in-frame ones, dropping some. The data hold about 2.4 million clones, with 80% to 95% observed a single time. The source material was naive CD4+ T cells from PBMCs. Subset denoted: CD45RA+ positively selected. The receptors derive from a man between 18 and 29 years old in good health. Some clones in this sample may be carry-over from other donors' samples.

This chain connects TRBV7-3 to TRBJ2-7; 10 bases fit TRBD2. Germline loops: CDR1 SGHTA, CDR2 FQGTGA. J was trimmed by 2 bases and V by 2 bases; bases with no gene match: 6. This CDR3 comprises 16 residues. CDR3 residues: CASSLLPLAGAYEQYF. CDR3 DNA sequence: TGTGCCAGCAGCTTACTTCCCCTAGCGGGAGCCTACGAGCAGTACTTC. Using reference TRBV7-3 and TRBJ2-7 for the parts outside the CDR3, the full variable domain is GAGVSQTPSNKVTEKGKYVELRCDPISGHTALYWYRQSLGQGPEFLIYFQGTGAADDSGLPNDRFFAVRPEGSVSTLKIQRTERGDSAVYLCASSLLPLAGAYEQYFGPGTRLTVT.

The chain employs TRBV27 and TRBJ2-6, with D possibly being TRBD1 or TRBD2 (5 bases each). Germline CDR1 MNHEY, CDR2 SMNVEV (reference sequence). The CDR3 totals 16 residues. CDR3 region: CAREGSPFSGANVLTF. CDR3 in DNA: TGTGCTCGCGAGGGGTCGCCCTTCTCTGGGGCCAACGTCCTGACTTTC.

The chain carries TRBV7-2 and TRBJ2-3, with D possibly being TRBD2 (6 bases). Germline V CDR1 and CDR2: SGHTA, FQGNSA. V lost 5 bases and J lost 4, with 25 bases in between. The CDR3 runs to 18 residues. CDR3 coding DNA: TGTGCCAGCAGCCGGGGCGCTTTGGTGGGAGGCGTAGCAGATACGCAGTATTTT. The encoded protein is CASSRGALVGGVADTQYF.

The V gene is TRBV19, the J gene TRBJ2-7; 7 bases agree with TRBD1. Germline V CDR1 and CDR2: LNHDA, SQIVND (reference sequence). The CDR3 covers 13 residues. Trimming at V came to 5 bases and at J to 5 bases, leaving 6 bases not matched to a gene. CDR3 residues: CASSSTGTHEQYF. The CDR3, as DNA: TGTGCCAGTAGTTCGACAGGGACCCACGAGCAGTACTTC.

Points on this clone: The germline gene is not matched at one end of the junction; a read error may be the cause. The chain joins TRBV4-3 to TRBJ1-1; 8 nucleotides line up with TRBD1. The CDR3 runs to 14 residues. CDR1 is LGHNA, CDR2 YSLEER, per germline. CDR3 residues: CASGRDRTNAEAFF. The CDR3 DNA follows: TGCGCCAGCGGGAGGGACAGGACGAACGCTGAAGCTTTCTTT.

This clone appeared a few times. This rearrangement joins TRBV19 to TRBJ1-1, with D possibly matching TRBD1 (6 bases). The CDR3 has 13 residues. The germline V gene encodes CDR1 LNHDA and CDR2 SQIVND (reference sequence). Between the trimmed V and J ends, which lost 9 bases and 1 base, there was a span of 12 bases. CDR3 nucleotide sequence: TGTGCCAGAAAGACAGGTACGAACACTGAAGCTTTCTTT. Protein product: CARKTGTNTEAFF.

The genes are TRBV30 and TRBJ2-4; 10 positions agree with TRBD2. Germline CDR1 GTSNPN, CDR2 SVGIG (reference sequence). CDR3 size: 18 residues. Trimming at V came to 1 base and at J to 1 base, leaving 10 bases not matched to a gene. As DNA, the CDR3 is TGTGCCTGGAGTGGCCTAGCGGGAGTAGGATCGGCCAAAAACATTCAGTACTTC. Translating gives CAWSGLAGVGSAKNIQYF.

The gene calls are TRBV15 and TRBJ2-7, with 8 nucleotides matching TRBD2. Germline loops: CDR1 LNHNV, CDR2 YYDKDF (reference sequence). V gave up 0 bases and J gave up 2 bases; unmatched junction bases: 12. The CDR3 sequence is 18 residues long. This CDR3 reads CATSRDPEGGLVPYEQYF. CDR3 nucleotides: TGTGCCACCAGCAGAGATCCCGAGGGGGGACTAGTCCCCTACGAGCAGTACTTC.

Comment on this clone: The sample holds other DNA sequences that translate to the same CDR3. The V and J genes are TRBV20-1 and TRBJ2-7; D gene unclear. The CDR3 consists of 11 residues. The germline gives CDR1 DFQATT, CDR2 SNEGSKA (reference sequence). V lost 3 bases to trimming and J lost 7 bases, with 10 bases between them. The CDR3 protein is CSARSSAEQYF. As DNA, the CDR3 is TGCAGTGCTAGGTCCAGTGCAGAGCAGTACTTC.

The V call is TRBV5-6, the J call TRBJ1-2, with TRBD1 matching over 10 bases. The J segment lost 6 bases and the V segment lost 4 bases, leaving 6 bases of the junction unmatched. This CDR3 region has 14 residues. Germline V gives CDR1 SGHDT, CDR2 YYEEEE. The CDR3 is CASSRDRGLDGYTF. The DNA for the CDR3 is TGTGCCAGCAGCAGAGACAGGGGGCTGGATGGCTACACCTTC.

The genes are TRBV30 and TRBJ2-1; 11 bases match TRBD2. CDR3 size: 19 residues. V gave up 3 bases and J gave up 6 bases; unmatched junction bases: 19. Germline V gene data show CDR1 as GTSNPN and CDR2 as SVGIG (reference sequence). The CDR3 coding sequence is TGTGCCTGGAGCTTAGACGGGACTAGCGGTTTTCCAGGGGCCAATGAGCAGTTCTTC. Its protein is CAWSLDGTSGFPGANEQFF.

V usage is TRBV19 and J usage is TRBJ2-7, with 14 nucleotides matching TRBD2. J was trimmed by 5 bases and V by 6 bases; bases with no gene match: 9. Germline lookup yields CDR1 LNHDA and CDR2 SQIVND (reference sequence). The CDR3 loop spans 16 amino acids. The CDR3 region is CASSKGLAGVYDEQYF. The CDR3 nucleotides are TGTGCCAGTAGCAAGGGACTAGCGGGAGTATACGACGAGCAGTACTTC.

V usage is TRBV29-1 and J usage is TRBJ2-1; 7 positions agree with TRBD2. V was pared by 5 bases and J by 0 bases, with 1 base of the junction left unmatched. The CDR3 length is 13 residues. The germline V gene encodes CDR1 SQVTM and CDR2 ANQGSEA. The CDR3 loop is CSVRTSSYNEQFF. The CDR3 DNA reads TGCAGCGTTCGGACTAGCTCCTACAATGAGCAGTTCTTC.

The chain links TRBV5-1 to TRBJ2-7, with TRBD2 matching 12 bases. The CDR3 spans 15 residues. Germline values: CDR1 SGHRS, CDR2 YFSETQ. The V gene end was trimmed by 2 bases and the J gene end by 4 bases; junction bases not matched to a gene: 4. For the CDR3, the DNA is TGCGCCAGCAGCTTTGTGGGGACTAGCGGGTACGAGCAGTACTTC. It is translated as CASSFVGTSGYEQYF.

V gene TRBV10-3 combines with J gene TRBJ2-3, with TRBD1 matching 9 bases. Germline V gives CDR1 ENHRY, CDR2 SYGVKD. CDR3 size: 17 residues. V dropped 4 bases and J dropped 4; count of bases not matched to a gene: 12. CDR3 DNA: TGTGCCATCAGTGGAAAGAAGACAGGGGGTCTCGCAGATACGCAGTATTTT. This sequence encodes CAISGKKTGGLADTQYF.

The rearrangement uses TRBV5-1 and TRBJ2-7; 7 bases match TRBD1. V dropped 4 bases and J dropped 6; count of bases not matched to a gene: 13. This CDR3 comprises 15 residues. In germline, CDR1 is SGHRS, CDR2 YFSETQ. The CDR3 sequence is CASSDTTGQRGEQYF. The CDR3 DNA reads TGCGCCAGCAGCGACACGACAGGGCAGAGGGGCGAGCAGTACTTC.

DNA of the CDR3: TGTGCCAGTAGTATAGGTCACAGGGATCACCAGCCCCAGCATTTT. Protein product: CASSIGHRDHQPQHF. V gene TRBV19 combines with J gene TRBJ1-5; a possible D gene is TRBD1 (6 bases). The CDR3 is made up of 15 amino acids. Trimming cost V 1 base and J 7 bases, with 14 bases left between them. Germline loops: CDR1 LNHDA, CDR2 SQIVND (reference sequence).

A remark on this clone: At one end the junction does not follow the germline gene, possibly because of a read error. This chain uses TRBV4-2 with TRBJ2-2, with 9 positions matching TRBD1. Germline CDR1 is LGHNA and CDR2 is YNFKEQ. This CDR3 contains 15 residues. The CDR3 bases are TGTGCCAGCAGCCAAGGGACAGGGGACACCAGGGAGCTGTTTTTT. This gives the protein CASSQGTGDTRELFF.

This chain links TRBV6-5 with TRBJ2-5, with D perhaps TRBD1 or TRBD2 (5 bases each). Between the trimmed V and J ends, which lost 2 bases and 5 bases, there was a span of 18 bases. The CDR3 contains 16 residues. Germline V gene lookup returns CDR1 MNHEY and CDR2 SVGAGI. CDR3 DNA: TGTGCCAGCAGTTACGAGCCGGGGCCACAAAGGGAGACCCAGTACTTC. Protein sequence: CASSYEPGPQRETQYF.

The rearrangement uses TRBV28 and TRBJ1-2; a weak D match, TRBD1 (6 bases). There are 16 residues in the CDR3. The V end was cut by 2 bases, the J end by 5 bases, with 18 bases between. CDR1 is MDHEN and CDR2 is SYDVKM in the germline V gene. In DNA form, the CDR3 reads TGTGCCAGCAGTTTAGGAGGGGCGGACAGTAAATATGGCTACACCTTC. Translated: CASSLGGADSKYGYTF.